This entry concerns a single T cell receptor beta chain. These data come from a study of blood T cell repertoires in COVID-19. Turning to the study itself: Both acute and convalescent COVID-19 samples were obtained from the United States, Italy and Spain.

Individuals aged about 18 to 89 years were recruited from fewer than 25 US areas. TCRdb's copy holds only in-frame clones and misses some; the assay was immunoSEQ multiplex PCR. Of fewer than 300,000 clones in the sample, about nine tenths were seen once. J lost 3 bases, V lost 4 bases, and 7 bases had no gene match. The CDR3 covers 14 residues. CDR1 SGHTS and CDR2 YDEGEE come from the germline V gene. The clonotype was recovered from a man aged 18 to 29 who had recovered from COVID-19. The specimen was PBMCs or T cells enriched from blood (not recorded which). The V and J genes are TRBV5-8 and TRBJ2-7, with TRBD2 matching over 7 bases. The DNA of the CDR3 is TGTGCCAGCAGCGGAAGCGGGGCGCGCTACGAGCAGTACTTC. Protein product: CASSGSGARYEQYF.